A selection of T cell receptor beta chains follows, all from one sample in a study of cytomegalovirus exposure and HLA in healthy donors. This table comes from immunoSEQ multiplex PCR, and its TCRdb copy is limited to in-frame clones, with some not included. The sample yields 150,000 to 200,000 clones, 70% to 80% seen once. The sequenced sample consisted of PBMCs. Source of these receptors: a male donor in good health and CMV-seropositive. Each CDR3 is given with its conserved first and last residue. The D gene is left open where the match is weak.

TRBJ2-3 TRBV13 TRBD1 CASSLIPGQGFSDTQYF
TRBJ1-2 TRBV6-5 NA CASYRRLGGYTF
TRBJ1-2 TRBV7-3 NA CASSSWEGSGYTF
TRBJ1-2 TRBV28 TRBD1 CASRLQGADGYTF
TRBJ2-2 TRBV5-4 TRBD2 CASSLARGLSNTGELFF
TRBJ2-5 TRBV7-9 TRBD2 CASSRTSGGYPQETQYF
TRBJ1-1 TRBV19 NA CASSTRGGLGNTEAFF
TRBJ2-7 TRBV5-5 NA CASDDVPEGHEQYF
TRBJ2-7 TRBV7-6 TRBD1 CASSPDRGQEQYF
TRBJ2-7 TRBV14 NA CASSQSISYEQYF
TRBJ2-7 TRBV18 NA CASSPGAGVESYEQYF
TRBJ1-2 TRBV25-1 NA CASSPGIFYGYTF
TRBJ2-5 TRBV15 TRBD1 CATSRHQGVFEETQYF
TRBJ2-5 TRBV5-4 TRBD2 CASSYTLAAQETQYF
TRBJ2-3 TRBV6-1 TRBD2 CASSVGGTTDTQYF
TRBJ1-3 TRBV19 NA CASSLNGQSSGNTIYF
TRBJ1-1 TRBV4-1 NA CASSHPQGRGTEAFF
TRBJ2-3 TRBV19 TRBD2 CATVNGRASSTDTQYF
TRBJ1-3 TRBV9 TRBD1 CASSPWTGASGNTIYF
TRBJ2-1 TRBV7-9 TRBD2 CASPPAGGGAYEQFF
TRBJ2-3 TRBV9 TRBD2 CASSPLRTRPTDTQYF
TRBJ1-5 TRBV7-9 TRBD1 CSSSYTGDRDQPQHF
TRBJ2-3 TRBV6-5 NA CASSYGGLYSDTQYF
TRBJ1-2 TRBV6-6 NA CASSYGGNYGYTF
TRBJ2-7 TRBV9 TRBD2 CASSVGSSGYYEQYF
TRBJ1-2 TRBV19 NA CASSIENAGNYGYTF
TRBJ2-3 TRBV28 TRBD2 CASFNPGGITDTQYF